This record concerns one T cell receptor beta chain sequence. Its matching antigen is unknown. Trimming stripped 2 bases from V and 4 bases from J, with 12 bases between. The V gene's germline CDR1 is MNHEY and CDR2 SMNVEV (reference sequence). This CDR3 has 15 amino acids. The sample is drawn from a study of cytomegalovirus exposure and HLA in healthy donors. About the research overall: Membership in the Caucasian-associated ancestry cluster was found for about 80% of about 430 genotyped donors. Findings and limits, study-wide: Among the sequence variants, a highly shared cluster was likely an artifact of sequencing.

Amplification used 60 Vbeta primers and 13 Jbeta primers. Only in-frame clones appear in the TCRdb table, and some are missing; sequencing was by immunoSEQ multiplex PCR. The sample consists of about 190,000 clones, 60% to 85% of them appearing once. Sequenced sample: PBMCs. This sequence originates from a woman between 18 and 30 years old in good health and CMV-seronegative. The V and J genes are TRBV27 and TRBJ1-5; D may be TRBD1 (5 bases). The CDR3 DNA reads TGTGCCAGCAGTTTAGGGGCTTCGAGTAATCAGCCCCAGCATTTT. This encodes CASSLGASSNQPQHF.